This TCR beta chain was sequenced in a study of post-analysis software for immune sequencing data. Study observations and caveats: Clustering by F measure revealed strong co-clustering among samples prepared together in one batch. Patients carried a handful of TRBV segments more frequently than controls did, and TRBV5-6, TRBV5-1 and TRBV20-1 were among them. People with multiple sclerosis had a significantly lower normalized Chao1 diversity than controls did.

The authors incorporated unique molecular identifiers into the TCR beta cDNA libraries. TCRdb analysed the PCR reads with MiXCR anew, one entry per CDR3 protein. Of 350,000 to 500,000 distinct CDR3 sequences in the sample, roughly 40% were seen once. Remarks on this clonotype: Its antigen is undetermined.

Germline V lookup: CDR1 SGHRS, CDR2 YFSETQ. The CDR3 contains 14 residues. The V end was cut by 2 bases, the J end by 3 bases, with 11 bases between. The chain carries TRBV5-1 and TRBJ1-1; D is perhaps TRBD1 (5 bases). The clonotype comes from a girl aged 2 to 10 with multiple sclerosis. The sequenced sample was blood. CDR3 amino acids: CASSFSPGYTEAFF. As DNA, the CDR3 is TGCGCCAGCAGCTTTAGTCCAGGGTACACTGAAGCTTTCTTT.